These 12 T cell receptor beta chains originate from one sample sequenced in a study of blood T cell repertoires in COVID-19. Sequenced by immunoSEQ multiplex PCR; TCRdb stores in-frame clones only, minus some. This sample has 650,000 to 800,000 clones, with 85% to 90% found just once. Sequenced sample: peripheral blood. These receptors all stem from a woman in her late teens or twenties with acute or convalescent COVID-19.

The chain combines TRBV2 with TRBJ2-5; 14 nucleotides align to TRBD2. This CDR3 region has 14 residues. Germline-derived CDR1 and CDR2 are SNHLY and FYNNEI. The V gene end was trimmed by 6 bases and the J gene end by 4 bases; junction bases not matched to a gene: 1. CDR3 bases: TGTGCCAGCAGGACTAGCGGGGGGGCAGAGACCCAGTACTTC. This gives the protein CASRTSGGAETQYF.

Only one count was recorded for this clone. The rearrangement links TRBV7-2 to TRBJ1-4; the D is unclear. Per germline, CDR1 SGHTA and CDR2 FQGNSA. This CDR3 comprises 14 residues. V lost 5 bases and J 7 bases, leaving 14 bases between the germline ends. The DNA of the CDR3 is TGTGCCAGCAGCAACCAGATCCGGGGTGAAAAACTGTTTTTT. Amino acids: CASSNQIRGEKLFF.

The chain employs TRBV6-6 and TRBJ1-6; 10 bases map to TRBD1. CDR3 length equals 16 residues. V trimming: 1 base; J trimming: 8 bases; junction bases outside the gene matches: 5. Germline CDR1 is MNHNY and CDR2 is SVGAGI (reference sequence). CDR3 region: CASSYWMTGGDSPLHF. The CDR3 nucleotides are TGTGCCAGCAGTTACTGGATGACAGGGGGCGATTCACCCCTCCACTTT.

The chain joins TRBV3-1 (or the pseudogene TRBV3-2) to TRBJ1-2; 7 bases match TRBD1. With V trimmed by 6 bases and J by 4 bases, 11 bases remained unmatched. The germline CDR1 and CDR2 sequences are LGHDT and YNNKEL (reference sequence). CDR3 length equals 15 residues. In DNA form, the CDR3 reads TGTGCCAGCAGTAGAGACAGGGCCAGGAGCTATGGCTACACCTTC. Amino acid sequence: CASSRDRARSYGYTF.

The chain joins TRBV15 to TRBJ1-5; D may be TRBD1 (5 bases). V lost 0 bases and J lost 0, with 12 bases in between. The V gene's germline CDR1 is LNHNV and CDR2 YYDKDF (reference sequence). This CDR3 contains 17 residues. The CDR3 protein is CATSRETGPYSNQPQHF. In nucleotides, the CDR3 is TGTGCCACCAGCAGAGAAACAGGACCATATAGCAATCAGCCCCAGCATTTT.

The chain links TRBV19 to TRBJ1-5; 9 bases align to TRBD1. This CDR3 is 13 amino acids long. Unmatched junction bases numbered 4, after V lost 7 bases and J lost 6 bases. The germline V gene encodes CDR1 LNHDA and CDR2 SQIVND (reference sequence). In nucleotides, the CDR3 is TGTGCCAGTACCCGGACAGGGGTTCAGCCCCAGCATTTT. Its protein is CASTRTGVQPQHF. Full variable domain (missing parts from reference TRBV19 and TRBJ1-5): DGGITQSPKYLFRKEGQNVTLSCEQNLNHDAMYWYRQDPGQGLRLIYYSQIVNDFQKGDIAEGYSVSREKKESFPLTVTSAQKNPTAFYLCASTRTGVQPQHFGDGTRLSIL.

The V gene is TRBV6-5, the J gene TRBJ2-2; D gene unclear. This CDR3 contains 14 residues. V lost 6 bases, J lost 1 base, and 9 bases lay in between. Germline V gene data show CDR1 as MNHEY and CDR2 as SVGAGI. The CDR3 nucleotides read TGTGCCAGCAGCCGAACAATGAACACCGGGGAGCTGTTTTTT. Its protein is CASSRTMNTGELFF.

This chain joins TRBV12-3 or TRBV12-4 and TRBJ1-5; D is possibly TRBD1 (5 bases). CDR3 length: 13 residues. Trimming shortened V by 3 bases and J by 7 bases, and 10 bases separated the two germline ends. CDR3 DNA sequence: TGTGCCAGCAGTTTCCGGGGGGGGCAGCCCCAGCATTTT. Translation gives CASSFRGGQPQHF.

The genes are TRBV5-1 and TRBJ2-3; no clear D. Germline V gives CDR1 SGHRS, CDR2 YFSETQ. This CDR3 spans 14 amino acids. The V and J ends lost 3 bases and 0 bases respectively, with 8 bases between them. The CDR3 reads CASSSDTSTDTQYF. CDR3 DNA: TGCGCCAGCAGCTCTGACACTAGCACAGATACGCAGTATTTT.

The genes are TRBV11-2 and TRBJ2-7, with D perhaps TRBD1 (6 bases). Germline CDR1 SGHAT, CDR2 FQNNGV. Trimming pared 5 bases from V and 0 bases from J, leaving 14 bases between. This CDR3 has 15 residues. The CDR3 here is CASSLPGTSSYEQYF. CDR3 in DNA: TGTGCCAGCAGCCTACCCGGGACATCCTCCTACGAGCAGTACTTC.

This chain links TRBV29-1 with TRBJ2-1; no clear D. The CDR3 has 11 residues. Trimming took off 8 bases at V and 1 base at J, with 6 bases between the two ends. The germline gives CDR1 SQVTM, CDR2 ANQGSEA. This chain's CDR3 is CSLISYNEQFF. In DNA, the CDR3 is TGCAGCTTAATATCCTACAATGAGCAGTTCTTC.

The chain has TRBV9 and TRBJ2-7; a weak D match, TRBD2 (5 bases). Trimming took off 0 bases at V and 1 base at J, with 8 bases between the two ends. The germline V gene has CDR1 SGDLS and CDR2 YYNGEE. The CDR3 is 14 residues long. The CDR3 region is CASSVDPGSYEQYF. The CDR3 bases are TGTGCCAGCAGCGTAGACCCGGGATCCTACGAGCAGTACTTC.